This is a list of T cell receptor beta chains from one sample in a study of shared clonotypes between healthy human individuals. TCRdb's copy holds only in-frame clones and misses some; the assay was immunoSEQ multiplex PCR. Among some 500,000 clones listed, about 96% were seen once. The sequenced material came from naive CD4+ T cells sorted from blood. Every receptor here comes from a woman aged 25 to 45 in good health. Each CDR3 is given with its conserved first and last residue. D genes are given only for firm matches. Clone size is shown for a subset of rows, as once, few, many or a class of expanded clone.

V gene	clone size	D gene	J gene	CDR3 protein	CDR3 DNA
TRBV2	-	TRBD2	TRBJ2-1	CAGRAGTSGSNEQFF	TGTGCCGGCCGTGCCGGGACTAGCGGGAGCAATGAGCAGTTCTTC
TRBV6-6	-	-	TRBJ2-7	CASGGERTYEQYF	TGTGCCAGCGGGGGCGAGAGGACTTACGAGCAGTACTTC
TRBV28	-	-	TRBJ1-2	CASSISRAGGYTF	TGTGCCAGCAGCATTAGCAGGGCTGGTGGCTACACCTTC
TRBV5-1	-	-	TRBJ2-5	CASSLDRPYQETQYF	TGCGCCAGCAGCCTAGACAGGCCGTACCAAGAGACCCAGTACTTC
TRBV6-5	-	TRBD1	TRBJ2-7	CASSYSRRTGKLEQYF	TGTGCCAGCAGTTACTCGAGACGGACAGGAAAGCTCGAGCAGTACTTC
TRBV27	-	TRBD2	TRBJ2-7	CASSSRTSGTYEQYF	TGTGCCAGCAGTTCACGGACTAGCGGGACCTACGAGCAGTACTTC
TRBV7-9	-	-	TRBJ2-7	CASSLYGSGPYEQYF	TGTGCCAGCAGCTTATATGGTTCTGGGCCCTACGAGCAGTACTTC
TRBV28	-	-	TRBJ2-5	CASSPNRRVETQYF	TGTGCCAGCAGTCCCAATAGGAGGGTTGAGACCCAGTACTTC
TRBV2	-	TRBD1	TRBJ1-5	CASSLGQGAIWNQPQHF	TGTGCCAGCAGCCTCGGGCAGGGGGCAATTTGGAATCAGCCCCAGCATTTT
TRBV2	-	TRBD1	TRBJ2-7	CASTGQGAWEQYF	TGTGCCAGCACTGGACAGGGGGCGTGGGAGCAGTACTTC
TRBV5-4	-	TRBD1	TRBJ1-6	CASSGTGLDNSPLHF	TGTGCCAGCAGCGGGACAGGGCTTGATAATTCACCCCTCCACTTT
TRBV11-3	-	TRBD1	TRBJ2-6	CASSPGTGTGANVLTF	TGTGCCAGCAGCCCCGGGACAGGGACTGGGGCCAACGTCCTGACTTTC
TRBV28	once	TRBD2	TRBJ2-5	CASSFPSAGGPGETQYF	TGTGCCAGCAGTTTTCCATCAGCGGGAGGGCCGGGAGAGACCCAGTACTTC
TRBV28	-	TRBD1	TRBJ2-6	CASSVRTGRSGANVLTF	TGTGCCAGCAGTGTAAGGACAGGACGCTCTGGGGCCAACGTCCTGACTTTC
TRBV19	-	-	TRBJ2-1	CASRGVGAKSYNEQFF	TGTGCCAGTAGGGGAGTCGGGGCGAAGTCCTACAATGAGCAGTTCTTC
TRBV6-1	-	-	TRBJ1-5	CASSEVRQIQPQHF	TGTGCCAGCAGTGAAGTGAGACAGATTCAGCCCCAGCATTTT
TRBV4-1	-	TRBD1	TRBJ1-2	CASSQGWSGGDGYTF	TGCGCCAGCAGCCAAGGCTGGTCAGGGGGTGATGGCTACACCTTC
TRBV10-3	-	TRBD2	TRBJ2-1	CAISDPLAGVNEQFF	TGTGCCATCAGTGACCCTTTAGCGGGAGTAAATGAGCAGTTCTTC
TRBV7-9	-	-	TRBJ1-4	CASSFAETAREKLFF	TGTGCCAGCAGCTTCGCCGAGACAGCTAGAGAAAAACTGTTTTTT
TRBV7-6	-	-	TRBJ1-2	CASSYKTGLYGYTF	TGTGCCAGCAGCTACAAGACAGGACTCTATGGCTACACCTTC
TRBV28	-	-	TRBJ2-2	CASSLRVGELFF	TGTGCCAGCAGTTTACGAGTCGGGGAGCTGTTTTTT
TRBV7-8	-	TRBD2	TRBJ2-1	CASSPLRVAGGKGNEQFF	TGTGCCAGCAGCCCCCTCAGGGTAGCGGGAGGGAAAGGTAATGAGCAGTTCTTC
TRBV20-1	-	-	TRBJ1-1	CSARSHTEAFF	TGCAGTGCTAGATCACACACTGAAGCTTTCTTT
TRBV19	-	TRBD1	TRBJ2-6	CASSIPRDRGYGANVLTF	TGTGCCAGTAGTATTCCCCGGGACAGGGGATATGGGGCCAACGTCCTGACTTTC
TRBV7-9	-	-	TRBJ1-2	CASSLDPGSDGYTF	TGTGCCAGCAGCTTAGATCCGGGGAGCGATGGCTACACCTTC
TRBV5-1	-	TRBD1	TRBJ2-3	CASSHGQDTDTQYF	TGCGCCAGCAGCCACGGACAGGACACAGATACGCAGTATTTT